Included here is one T cell receptor (beta chain) sequence, with context. Its antigen is undetermined. The libraries of TRB cDNA were prepared using 5' RACE with UMI labels. TCRdb processed the 5' RACE reads again and assigns one entry to each CDR3 protein, with no DNA. Its table records approximately 100,000 distinct CDR3 sequences. Germline V gives CDR1 DFQATT, CDR2 SNEGSKA (reference sequence). The CDR3 extends over 14 amino acids. This entry comes from a study of CXCR3-negative and CXCR3-positive naive CD8 T cells. Study-level points and caveats: Similar TRBV-TRBJ gene usage was seen in naive CXCR3-negative and CXCR3-positive cells, but not in memory cells. Naive CXCR3-positive cells had TRB CDR3s more hydrophobic than those of CXCR3-negative naive cells. Diversity in memory CD8+ cells fell much lower than the comparably high levels seen in both naive subsets.

The sequence derives from a human donor in good health. Some clones in this sample may be carry-over from other donors' samples. The sample was naive CXCR3+ CD8+ T cells from blood. Indicated subset: CD45RO-CCR7+CD27+CD95- naive CD8+ T cells expressing CXCR3 (TNR3+). The rearrangement uses TRBV20-1 and TRBJ2-7; TCRdb picks TRBD2, but there is no DNA to check that call. The CDR3 protein is CSAKRDWSSYEQYF.